These 32 T cell receptor beta chains originate from one sample sequenced in a study of cytomegalovirus exposure and HLA in healthy donors. Primers: 60 Vbeta forward and 13 Jbeta reverse. Only in-frame clones appear in the TCRdb table, and some are missing; sequencing was by immunoSEQ multiplex PCR. Here the sample spans about 200,000 clones, 70% to 80% being singletons. Sequencing input: PBMCs. The receptors here all came from a male donor in good health and CMV-seronegative.

This clone appeared a few times. This rearrangement joins TRBV29-1 to TRBJ2-1, with 9 bases matching TRBD2. Losses at the gene ends were 2 bases for V and 9 bases for J; bases not matched to a gene: 5. The length of the CDR3 is 13 residues. Germline V gene lookup returns CDR1 SQVTM and CDR2 ANQGSEA. Written as DNA, the CDR3 is TGCAGCGTTGAATCCAGCGGGAGGATTGAGCAGTTCTTC. Translation gives CSVESSGRIEQFF.

The chain is built from TRBV7-3 and TRBJ1-2; TRBD1 matches at 7 bases. The junction had 9 bases not matched to a gene; V was cut back by 5 bases and J by 6 bases. Germline CDR1 reads SGHTA; CDR2 reads FQGTGA. The CDR3 is 14 amino acids. Here the CDR3 DNA reads TGTGCCAGCAGCCGTAACAGGGGAGAGGATGGCTACACCTTC. Its protein product is CASSRNRGEDGYTF. The full variable domain, its missing parts supplied by reference TRBV7-3 and TRBJ1-2, is GAGVSQTPSNKVTEKGKYVELRCDPISGHTALYWYRQSLGQGPEFLIYFQGTGAADDSGLPNDRFFAVRPEGSVSTLKIQRTERGDSAVYLCASSRNRGEDGYTFGSGTRLTVV.

The chain couples TRBV5-1 to TRBJ1-4; TRBD1 is a possible D gene (6 bases). There are 16 residues in the CDR3. V gave up 0 bases and J gave up 3 bases, with 12 bases separating them. Germline-derived CDR1 and CDR2 are SGHRS and YFSETQ. The CDR3 nucleotides are TGCGCCAGCAGCTTGGTTGTCGGGACACCTAATGAAAAACTGTTTTTT. Translating it yields CASSLVVGTPNEKLFF. Filled out from reference TRBV5-1 and TRBJ1-4, the complete variable domain reads KAGVTQTPRYLIKTRGQQVTLSCSPISGHRSVSWYQQTPGQGLQFLFEYFSETQRNKGNFPGRFSGRQFSNSRSEMNVSTLELGDSALYLCASSLVVGTPNEKLFFGSGTQLSVL.

This chain connects TRBV5-1 to TRBJ1-2; 8 bases are shared with TRBD1. This CDR3 has 14 residues. Germline values: CDR1 SGHRS, CDR2 YFSETQ. The trim removed 1 base at V and 6 bases at J, leaving 5 bases unmatched. DNA of the CDR3: TGCGCCAGCAGCTTGATACAGGGGGGGGATGGCTACACCTTC. It translates to CASSLIQGGDGYTF. Supplemented by reference TRBV5-1 and TRBJ1-2, the full variable domain reads KAGVTQTPRYLIKTRGQQVTLSCSPISGHRSVSWYQQTPGQGLQFLFEYFSETQRNKGNFPGRFSGRQFSNSRSEMNVSTLELGDSALYLCASSLIQGGDGYTFGSGTRLTVV.

The chain has TRBV5-1 and TRBJ1-2; TRBD1 matches at 10 bases. The CDR3 is 16 residues long. The V gene end was trimmed by 0 bases and the J gene end by 6 bases; junction bases not matched to a gene: 8. Germline CDR1 SGHRS, CDR2 YFSETQ. The CDR3 nucleotides are TGCGCCAGCAGCTTGGCCAAGGACAGGGGGACCCATGGCTACACCTTC. As protein: CASSLAKDRGTHGYTF. The variable domain in full, with the rest retrieved from reference TRBV5-1 and TRBJ1-2, is KAGVTQTPRYLIKTRGQQVTLSCSPISGHRSVSWYQQTPGQGLQFLFEYFSETQRNKGNFPGRFSGRQFSNSRSEMNVSTLELGDSALYLCASSLAKDRGTHGYTFGSGTRLTVV.

This clone was seen a single time. J is TRBJ2-1 and V is TRBV19; the match to TRBD2 covers 7 bases. Germline-derived CDR1 and CDR2 are LNHDA and SQIVND (reference sequence). V shed 3 bases and J 9 bases; nucleotides not matched to a gene: 8. The CDR3 has 14 residues. CDR3 DNA sequence: TGTGCCAGTAGTATTGGCAGCGGGACGTTTGAGCAGTTCTTC. The encoded protein is CASSIGSGTFEQFF.

This clone was counted a few times. The CDR3 reads CASSLGVGAQPQHF. Here the CDR3 DNA reads TGTGCCAGCAGCTTGGGGGTGGGGGCACAGCCCCAGCATTTT. The V and J genes are TRBV5-5 and TRBJ1-5; tentatively, D is TRBD1 (6 bases). CDR1 and CDR2 from the germline V gene are SGHKS and YYEKEE (reference sequence). Between the trimmed V and J ends, which lost 0 bases and 7 bases, there was a span of 11 bases. The CDR3 totals 14 residues. Drawing the rest from reference TRBV5-5 and TRBJ1-5, the complete variable domain is DAGVTQSPTHLIKTRGQQVTLRCSPISGHKSVSWYQQVLGQGPQFIFQYYEKEERGRGNFPDRFSARQFPNYSSELNVNALLLGDSALYLCASSLGVGAQPQHFGDGTRLSIL.

The J gene is TRBJ1-2, the V gene TRBV5-5, with 8 bases lining up with TRBD1. V dropped 5 bases and J dropped 4; count of bases not matched to a gene: 13. The length of the CDR3 is 16 residues. Per germline, CDR1 SGHKS and CDR2 YYEKEE (reference sequence). CDR3 region: CASSPPTGAGGYGYTF. As DNA, the CDR3 is TGTGCCAGCAGTCCCCCGACAGGGGCGGGTGGCTATGGCTACACCTTC.

The V call is TRBV27, the J call TRBJ2-7; the match to TRBD2 covers 7 bases. The CDR3 totals 14 residues. Trimming took 9 bases from V and 0 from J; bases not matched to a gene: 8. Germline V gene lookup returns CDR1 MNHEY and CDR2 SMNVEV (reference sequence). CDR3 protein: CASSLAASSYEQYF. The DNA of the CDR3 is TGTGCCAGTTCTCTAGCGGCCAGCTCCTACGAGCAGTACTTC.

V usage is TRBV5-4 and J usage is TRBJ2-2; D might be TRBD2 (6 bases). Trimming stripped 1 base from V and 0 bases from J, with 10 bases between. Germline CDR1 reads SGHNT; CDR2 reads YYREEE (reference sequence). The length of the CDR3 is 16 residues. The CDR3 here is CASSLIGGTNTGELFF. In DNA form, the CDR3 reads TGTGCCAGCAGCTTGATTGGCGGGACGAACACCGGGGAGCTGTTTTTT.

V gene TRBV25-1 combines with J gene TRBJ2-5; TRBD2 might be the D (6 bases). Trimming left V 7 bases short and J 5 bases short, with 17 bases between. CDR1 and CDR2 (germline): MGHDK, SYGVNS. The CDR3 consists of 14 residues. CDR3 bases: TGTGCCAGCACCGAGGAGGGAATGTTTGAGACCCAGTACTTC. Protein: CASTEEGMFETQYF.

V usage is TRBV27 and J usage is TRBJ2-1, with 11 positions matching TRBD2. CDR1 MNHEY and CDR2 SMNVEV come from the germline V gene (reference sequence). V dropped 3 bases and J dropped 2; count of bases not matched to a gene: 6. This CDR3 is built from 17 residues. The CDR3 loop is CASSFSLAGGPYNEQFF. The CDR3 region has the DNA TGTGCCAGCAGTTTCTCTCTAGCGGGAGGACCCTACAATGAGCAGTTCTTC.

The V gene is TRBV9, the J gene TRBJ2-1, with TRBD2 identical over 9 bases. This CDR3 comprises 18 residues. With V trimmed by 0 bases and J by 3 bases, 10 bases remained unmatched. The V gene's germline CDR1 is SGDLS and CDR2 YYNGEE. CDR3 amino acids: CASSVGPSGKNLYNEQFF. The CDR3 nucleotides read TGTGCCAGCAGCGTAGGGCCTAGCGGGAAGAACCTCTACAATGAGCAGTTCTTC.

V and J are TRBV28 and TRBJ2-2; D gene ambiguous. The CDR3 is 13 amino acids. V shed 7 bases and J shed 4 bases, with 10 bases lying between them. Germline V CDR1 and CDR2: MDHEN, SYDVKM. CDR3 DNA: TGTGCCAGCAAAAACCCGGTCACCGGGGAGCTGTTTTTT. Translation: CASKNPVTGELFF.

This clone was detected once. The rearrangement joins TRBV11-3 to TRBJ1-5, with 8 bases that match TRBD1. J lost 6 bases, V lost 2 bases, and 6 bases had no gene match. Germline V lookup: CDR1 SGHNT, CDR2 YENEEA. CDR3 length equals 15 residues. The CDR3 loop reads CASSLRTGRGQPQHF. As DNA, the CDR3 is TGTGCCAGCAGCTTAAGGACAGGGAGGGGTCAGCCCCAGCATTTT. Filled out from reference TRBV11-3 and TRBJ1-5, the complete variable domain reads EAGVVQSPRYKIIEKKQPVAFWCNPISGHNTLYWYLQNLGQGPELLIRYENEEAVDDSQLPKDRFSAERLKGVDSTLKIQPAELGDSAVYLCASSLRTGRGQPQHFGDGTRLSIL.

This clone was found a few times. The V gene is TRBV9, the J gene TRBJ2-3; 10 nucleotides match TRBD2. The V segment lost 0 bases and the J segment 2 bases; nucleotides outside the gene matches: 6. The CDR3 runs to 17 residues. CDR1 SGDLS and CDR2 YYNGEE come from the germline V gene. This chain's CDR3 is CASSVDPSGSPTDTQYF. In DNA, the CDR3 is TGTGCCAGCAGCGTAGATCCTAGCGGGAGCCCCACAGATACGCAGTATTTT. Complete variable domain (other parts from reference TRBV9 and TRBJ2-3): DSGVTQTPKHLITATGQRVTLRCSPRSGDLSVYWYQQSLDQGLQFLIQYYNGEERAKGNILERFSAQQFPDLHSELNLSSLELGDSALYFCASSVDPSGSPTDTQYFGPGTRLTVL.

This chain connects TRBV5-1 to TRBJ2-7; TRBD1 matches 7 bases. The CDR3 length is 15 residues. J gave up 0 bases and V 0 bases, and 3 bases lay outside the gene matches. Germline lookup yields CDR1 SGHRS and CDR2 YFSETQ. CDR3 residues: CASSLASGGSYEQYF. The CDR3 region has the DNA TGCGCCAGCAGCTTGGCGTCAGGGGGCTCCTACGAGCAGTACTTC.

The table lists this clone with a few counts. The chain combines TRBV6-5 with TRBJ1-1; no firm D call. The V gene lost 5 bases and the J gene lost 5 bases, with 18 bases spanning the gap. Germline CDR1 is MNHEY and CDR2 is SVGAGI. This CDR3 comprises 15 residues. CDR3 loop: CASSVVIPEGTEAFF. In DNA form, the CDR3 reads TGTGCCAGCAGTGTCGTAATACCTGAGGGTACTGAAGCTTTCTTT.

The CDR3 is CASSFTPTSGTLREQYF. The CDR3 bases are TGTGCCAGCAGTTTTACCCCGACTAGCGGGACCCTTCGCGAGCAGTACTTC. The chain couples TRBV27 to TRBJ2-7; TRBD2 agrees at 11 bases. Per the germline V gene, CDR1 is MNHEY and CDR2 is SMNVEV (reference sequence). V lost 3 bases and J lost 6; bases outside the gene matches: 13. The CDR3 runs 17 residues.

V usage is TRBV29-1 and J usage is TRBJ2-1, with D possibly matching TRBD2 (5 bases). The V end was cut by 5 bases, the J end by 2 bases, with 13 bases between. Germline lookup yields CDR1 SQVTM and CDR2 ANQGSEA. The CDR3 loop spans 14 amino acids. CDR3 sequence reads: CSVQRREAYNEQFF. In DNA form, the CDR3 reads TGCAGCGTTCAGAGACGGGAAGCCTACAATGAGCAGTTCTTC.

V is TRBV19 and J is TRBJ1-2, with unresolved D. Trimming removed 5 bases from V and 4 bases from J, with 14 bases in between. Germline loops: CDR1 LNHDA, CDR2 SQIVND (reference sequence). The CDR3 sequence is 14 residues long. CDR3 residues: CASSPAVEGYGYTF. In DNA, the CDR3 is TGTGCCAGTAGTCCAGCTGTAGAGGGCTATGGCTACACCTTC. Together with reference TRBV19 and TRBJ1-2, the CDR3 gives the full variable domain: DGGITQSPKYLFRKEGQNVTLSCEQNLNHDAMYWYRQDPGQGLRLIYYSQIVNDFQKGDIAEGYSVSREKKESFPLTVTSAQKNPTAFYLCASSPAVEGYGYTFGSGTRLTVV.

This chain uses TRBV28 with TRBJ1-2, with TRBD1 identical over 7 bases. The ends lost 2 bases at V and 4 bases at J; junction bases unmatched: 1. Looked up from germline, CDR1 is MDHEN and CDR2 is SYDVKM. The CDR3 is 13 amino acids. The CDR3 region has the DNA TGTGCCAGCAGTTTACAGGGGGGCTATGGCTACACCTTC. Protein product: CASSLQGGYGYTF.

CDR3 coding DNA: TGTGCCATCAGGCGTGGCCTAGGACCAGGACTAGCACAGACAGATACGCAGTATTTT. It encodes CAIRRGLGPGLAQTDTQYF. The chain combines TRBV10-3 with TRBJ2-3, with 8 bases fitting TRBD2. CDR1 and CDR2 from the germline V gene are ENHRY and SYGVKD. The CDR3 spans 19 residues. V lost 6 bases, J lost 3 bases, and 20 bases stayed unmatched.

The rearrangement joins TRBV7-2 to TRBJ2-7; TRBD2 aligns across 9 bases. Germline trimming cut 2 bases from V and 2 bases from J; bases unmatched to any gene: 7. From germline, CDR1 is SGHTA and CDR2 FQGNSA. The CDR3 is made up of 16 amino acids. The CDR3 loop reads CASSLQAGGPAYEQYF. DNA for the CDR3: TGTGCCAGCAGCTTACAAGCGGGAGGCCCCGCCTACGAGCAGTACTTC.

This clone has just a few counts. The rearrangement uses TRBV6-6 and TRBJ1-1, with a possible D match to TRBD1 (5 bases). This CDR3 contains 15 residues. CDR1 and CDR2 from the germline V gene are MNHNY and SVGAGI (reference sequence). The V end lost 0 bases, the J end lost 0 bases, and 8 bases lay between the germline ends. The CDR3 nucleotides are TGTGCCAGCAGTTACTCCTCGACAGTGAACACTGAAGCTTTCTTT. Its protein product is CASSYSSTVNTEAFF.

The J gene is TRBJ2-3, the V gene TRBV7-9; 8 positions match TRBD1. The germline V gene encodes CDR1 SEHNR and CDR2 FQNEAQ (reference sequence). Trimming at V came to 1 base and at J to 0 bases, leaving 6 bases not matched to a gene. CDR3 length: 17 residues. The CDR3 region is CASSLGQGLTSTDTQYF. CDR3 bases: TGTGCCAGCAGCTTAGGACAGGGGTTGACTAGCACAGATACGCAGTATTTT.

The CDR3 spells CASSSSGRAFGYF. The CDR3 DNA reads as TGTGCCAGCAGCTCTAGCGGGAGGGCCTTTGGGTATTTT. This chain links TRBV7-2 with TRBJ2-3, with 12 bases lining up with TRBD2. CDR1 is SGHTA, CDR2 FQGNSA, per germline. CDR3 length: 13 residues. Trimming removed 4 bases from V and 14 bases from J; junction bases left unmatched: 7.

This chain joins TRBV7-2 and TRBJ1-4; D gene unclear. Trimming took off 5 bases at V and 9 bases at J, with 16 bases between the two ends. Germline lookup yields CDR1 SGHTA and CDR2 FQGNSA. The CDR3 is made up of 14 amino acids. CDR3 sequence reads: CASSPPGLQQKLFF. The CDR3 DNA is TGTGCCAGCAGCCCCCCAGGACTCCAACAAAAACTGTTTTTT. Supplemented by reference TRBV7-2 and TRBJ1-4, the full variable domain reads GAGVSQSPSNKVTEKGKDVELRCDPISGHTALYWYRQSLGQGLEFLIYFQGNSAPDKSGLPSDRFSAERTGGSVSTLTIQRTQQEDSAVYLCASSPPGLQQKLFFGSGTQLSVL.

The chain uses TRBV13 and TRBJ2-7; 11 nucleotides agree with TRBD2. The germline V gene encodes CDR1 PRHDT and CDR2 FYEKMQ (reference sequence). The CDR3 is 16 residues long. V was pared by 7 bases and J by 4 bases, with 12 bases of the junction left unmatched. The DNA of the CDR3 is TGTGCCAGCAACCCGCGGGGGACTAGCGGAGAGTACGAGCAGTACTTC. It is translated as CASNPRGTSGEYEQYF.

This clone has only a few counts. This chain links TRBV29-1 with TRBJ2-1; TRBD2 aligns across 10 bases. J was trimmed by 8 bases and V by 4 bases; bases with no gene match: 8. The CDR3 covers 14 residues. CDR1 and CDR2 from the germline V gene are SQVTM and ANQGSEA. In DNA, the CDR3 is TGCAGCGTTGCGGTAGCGGGAGGAGTCGATGAGCAGTTCTTC. It specifies CSVAVAGGVDEQFF.

The V and J genes are TRBV7-8 and TRBJ1-1; TRBD1 matches at 7 bases. Germline CDR1 reads SGHVS; CDR2 reads FQNEAQ. This CDR3 is 15 amino acids long. Trimming cost V 5 bases and J 4 bases; bases outside gene matches: 10. The chain's CDR3 is CASSRTGTELTEAFF. The CDR3 DNA is TGTGCCAGCAGCCGAACCGGGACAGAACTCACTGAAGCTTTCTTT.

This clone turned up a few times. The genes are TRBV25-1 and TRBJ1-1; unclear D gene. The CDR3 loop spans 14 amino acids. V lost 5 bases, J lost 1 base, and 11 bases lay in between. Looked up from germline, CDR1 is MGHDK and CDR2 is SYGVNS. The CDR3 region has the DNA TGTGCCAGCAGTCCCCCTCCGGGGAACACTGAAGCTTTCTTT. Encoded protein: CASSPPPGNTEAFF. The whole variable domain, remainder taken from reference TRBV25-1 and TRBJ1-1, is EADIYQTPRYLVIGTGKKITLECSQTMGHDKMYWYQQDPGMELHLIHYSYGVNSTEKGDLSSESTVSRIRTEHFPLTLESARPSHTSQYLCASSPPPGNTEAFFGQGTRLTVV.